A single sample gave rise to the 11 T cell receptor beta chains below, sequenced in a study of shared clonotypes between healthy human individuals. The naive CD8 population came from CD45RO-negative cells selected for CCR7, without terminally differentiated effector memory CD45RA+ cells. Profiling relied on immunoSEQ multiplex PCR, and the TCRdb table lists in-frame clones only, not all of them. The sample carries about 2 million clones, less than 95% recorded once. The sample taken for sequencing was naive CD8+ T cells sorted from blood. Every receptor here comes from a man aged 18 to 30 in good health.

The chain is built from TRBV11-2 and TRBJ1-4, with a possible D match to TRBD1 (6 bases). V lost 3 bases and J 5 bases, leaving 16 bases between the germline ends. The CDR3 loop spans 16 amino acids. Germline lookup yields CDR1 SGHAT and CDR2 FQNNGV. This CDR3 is CASSFPDSGGNEKLFF. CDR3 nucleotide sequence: TGTGCCAGCAGCTTCCCCGACTCGGGGGGCAATGAAAAACTGTTTTTT. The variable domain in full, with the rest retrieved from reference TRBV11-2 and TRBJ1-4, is EAGVAQSPRYKIIEKRQSVAFWCNPISGHATLYWYQQILGQGPKLLIQFQNNGVVDDSQLPKDRFSAERLKGVDSTLKIQPAKLEDSAVYLCASSFPDSGGNEKLFFGSGTQLSVL.

This CDR3 reads CASSGGGREALHF. In nucleotides, the CDR3 is TGTGCCAGCAGTGGGGGAGGGAGGGAGGCCCTCCACTTT. The chain employs TRBV25-1 and TRBJ1-6; D gene uncertain. The V and J ends lost 4 bases and 14 bases respectively, with 15 bases between them. Germline lookup yields CDR1 MGHDK and CDR2 SYGVNS. This CDR3 spans 13 amino acids.

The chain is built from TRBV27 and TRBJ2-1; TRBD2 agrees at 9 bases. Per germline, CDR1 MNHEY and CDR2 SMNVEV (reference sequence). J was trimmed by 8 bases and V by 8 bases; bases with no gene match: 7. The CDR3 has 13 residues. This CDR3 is CASAGLASYEQFF. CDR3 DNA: TGTGCCAGCGCCGGACTAGCGAGCTATGAGCAGTTCTTC.

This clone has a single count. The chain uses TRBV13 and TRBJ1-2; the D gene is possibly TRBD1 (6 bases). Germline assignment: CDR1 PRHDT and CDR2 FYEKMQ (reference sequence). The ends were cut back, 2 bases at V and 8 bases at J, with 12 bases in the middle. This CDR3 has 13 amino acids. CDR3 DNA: TGTGCCAGCAGCTTACCTACAGGGTTCGGCTACACCTTC. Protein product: CASSLPTGFGYTF.

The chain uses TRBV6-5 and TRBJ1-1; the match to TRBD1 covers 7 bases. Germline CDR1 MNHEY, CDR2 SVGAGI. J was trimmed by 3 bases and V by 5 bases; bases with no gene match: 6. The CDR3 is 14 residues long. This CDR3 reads CASSADRADTEAFF. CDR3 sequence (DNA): TGTGCCAGCAGTGCCGACAGGGCCGACACTGAAGCTTTCTTT.

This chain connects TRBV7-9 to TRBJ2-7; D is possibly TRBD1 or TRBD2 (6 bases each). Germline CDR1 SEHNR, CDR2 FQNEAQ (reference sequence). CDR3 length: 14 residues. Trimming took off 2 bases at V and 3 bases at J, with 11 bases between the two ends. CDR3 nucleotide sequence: TGTGCCAGCAGCTTACGGGGGCGCGACTACGAGCAGTACTTC. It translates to CASSLRGRDYEQYF.

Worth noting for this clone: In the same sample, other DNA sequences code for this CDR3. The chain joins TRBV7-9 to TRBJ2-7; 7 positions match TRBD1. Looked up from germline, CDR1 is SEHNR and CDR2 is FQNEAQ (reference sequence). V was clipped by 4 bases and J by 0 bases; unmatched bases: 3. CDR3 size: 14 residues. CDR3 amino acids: CASSSRQGSYEQYF. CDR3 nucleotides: TGTGCCAGCAGCTCCCGACAGGGCTCCTACGAGCAGTACTTC.

CDR3 region: CASSFLAGRAGELFF. The CDR3 coding sequence is TGTGCCAGCAGCTTCCTAGCAGGCAGGGCCGGGGAGCTGTTTTTT. The rearrangement joins TRBV7-9 to TRBJ2-2; D assignment may be TRBD1 or TRBD2 (5 bases each). The germline V gene encodes CDR1 SEHNR and CDR2 FQNEAQ (reference sequence). Trimming took off 3 bases at V and 6 bases at J, with 14 bases between the two ends. The CDR3 is 15 residues long.

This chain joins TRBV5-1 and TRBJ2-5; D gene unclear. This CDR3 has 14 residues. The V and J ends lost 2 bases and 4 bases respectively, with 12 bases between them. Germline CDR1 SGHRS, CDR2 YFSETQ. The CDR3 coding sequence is TGCGCCAGCAGCTTTGGCGGAGAAGGAGAGACCCAGTACTTC. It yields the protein CASSFGGEGETQYF.

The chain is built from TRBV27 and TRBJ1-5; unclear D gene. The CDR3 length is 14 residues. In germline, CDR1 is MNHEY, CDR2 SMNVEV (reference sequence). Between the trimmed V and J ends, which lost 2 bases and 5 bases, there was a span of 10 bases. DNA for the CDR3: TGTGCCAGCAGTTTAGGGGTAGCGGATCAGCCCCAGCATTTT. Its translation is CASSLGVADQPQHF.

CDR3 sequence: CASSVGGGFGQPQHF. CDR3 in DNA: TGTGCCAGCAGCGTAGGCGGGGGATTTGGTCAGCCCCAGCATTTT. The chain has TRBV9 and TRBJ1-5; possible D gene TRBD1, 5 bases. The CDR3 sequence is 15 residues long. The germline V gene has CDR1 SGDLS and CDR2 YYNGEE. The V and J ends lost 0 bases and 6 bases respectively, with 13 bases between them.